This T cell receptor beta chain was recorded in a study of response to subunit inactivated influenza vaccine. Study-wide results and caveats: With each seasonal influenza vaccination, the authors suggested, few new T cells are recruited.

This clonotype was seen repeatedly, ten times or more. The target antigen is unknown. TCRdb recomputed calls from the RT-PCR reads with MiXCR, one row per CDR3 protein. The table has 200,000 to 300,000 distinct CDR3 sequences, more than 10% seen once. The material sequenced was non-naive T cells sorted from PBMCs, taken around two weeks before vaccination. This clonotype was obtained from a man in his forties or fifties who received an inactivated influenza vaccine.

CDR3 protein: CSAQSPGHHNEQYF. The CDR3 coding sequence is TGCAGTGCCCAGTCCCCGGGACACCACAACGAGCAGTACTTC. This rearrangement joins TRBV20-1 to TRBJ2-7; the D gene is possibly TRBD1 (6 bases). The CDR3 is made up of 14 amino acids. CDR1 and CDR2 from the germline V gene are DFQATT and SNEGSKA (reference sequence). V was clipped by 6 bases and J by 5 bases, with 20 bases between them.